This is a list of T cell receptor beta chains from one sample in a study of shared clonotypes between healthy human individuals. Here immunoSEQ multiplex PCR was the method, and the copy in TCRdb shows in-frame clones only, minus some. The top ten clones hold around 1.7% of a sample with millions of clones, roughly 91% of them seen once. The specimen sequenced was naive CD8+ T cells from PBMCs. The source is a man aged 18 to 29 in good health. Some clones in this sample may be carry-over from other donors' samples. Both conserved end residues are part of each CDR3. Fields, in order: D gene, CDR3 length, V gene, J gene, clone size, CDR3 DNA, CDR3 protein. D genes are given only for firm matches. Expanded clones are given a class, and other clones once, few, many or no size at all.

d_gene: TRBD1
len: 14
v_gene: TRBV11-2
j_gene: TRBJ2-7
abundance: -
CDR3nt: TGTGCCAGCAGCTTAGTTTACAGGGGGCGAGAGCAGTACTTC
CDR3aa: CASSLVYRGREQYF

d_gene: -
len: 12
v_gene: TRBV28
j_gene: TRBJ1-1
abundance: -
CDR3nt: TGTGCCAGCACCAGAGGGGACACTGAAGCTTTCTTT
CDR3aa: CASTRGDTEAFF

d_gene: TRBD2
len: 17
v_gene: TRBV6-1
j_gene: TRBJ2-7
abundance: -
CDR3nt: TGTGCCAGCAGTGAACGTAGGACTAGCGGGGTAGCCTACGAGCAGTACTTC
CDR3aa: CASSERRTSGVAYEQYF

d_gene: -
len: 13
v_gene: TRBV6-6
j_gene: TRBJ2-1
abundance: -
CDR3nt: TGTGCCAGTGTAGATCTACACTACAATGAGCAGTTCTTC
CDR3aa: CASVDLHYNEQFF

d_gene: -
len: 14
v_gene: TRBV27
j_gene: TRBJ1-1
abundance: -
CDR3nt: TGTGCCAGCAGTTTATACCCAGGGATCACTGAAGCTTTCTTT
CDR3aa: CASSLYPGITEAFF

d_gene: -
len: 15
v_gene: TRBV10-3
j_gene: TRBJ1-2
abundance: -
CDR3nt: TGTGCCATCAGTGAGTCGAACAGGGCGAACTATGGCTACACCTTC
CDR3aa: CAISESNRANYGYTF

d_gene: TRBD1
len: 14
v_gene: TRBV27
j_gene: TRBJ2-1
abundance: -
CDR3nt: TGTGCCAGCAGTCCGCGGACAGGGCACAATGAGCAGTTCTTC
CDR3aa: CASSPRTGHNEQFF

d_gene: -
len: 14
v_gene: TRBV27
j_gene: TRBJ2-7
abundance: -
CDR3nt: TGTGCCAGCAGTCTTGGACAGCCGGGGGGCGAGCAGTACTTC
CDR3aa: CASSLGQPGGEQYF

d_gene: TRBD1
len: 11
v_gene: TRBV28
j_gene: TRBJ2-4
abundance: once
CDR3nt: TGTGCCAGCAGTTTAGGGACAGTAGAGTACTTC
CDR3aa: CASSLGTVEYF

d_gene: -
len: 13
v_gene: TRBV27
j_gene: TRBJ1-1
abundance: -
CDR3nt: TGTGCCAGCGGGGACCTTATGAACACTGAAGCTTTCTTT
CDR3aa: CASGDLMNTEAFF

d_gene: -
len: 15
v_gene: TRBV28
j_gene: TRBJ1-5
abundance: -
CDR3nt: TGTGCCAGCAGTTTCGAATCAGGGGTCGGTCAGCCCCAGCATTTT
CDR3aa: CASSFESGVGQPQHF

d_gene: -
len: 14
v_gene: TRBV10-3
j_gene: TRBJ2-7
abundance: -
CDR3nt: TGTGCCATCAGTGGCTGGAGTACCCCCTACGAGCAGTACTTC
CDR3aa: CAISGWSTPYEQYF

d_gene: TRBD1
len: 15
v_gene: TRBV6-4
j_gene: TRBJ2-3
abundance: once
CDR3nt: TGTGCCAGCAGTGACAAAGACAGGGGGTCAGATACGCAGTATTTT
CDR3aa: CASSDKDRGSDTQYF

d_gene: -
len: 15
v_gene: TRBV11-2
j_gene: TRBJ1-5
abundance: -
CDR3nt: TGTGCCAGCAGCTTAGTACCCGGGGGCCATCAGCCCCAGCATTTT
CDR3aa: CASSLVPGGHQPQHF

d_gene: -
len: 18
v_gene: TRBV2
j_gene: TRBJ2-1
abundance: -
CDR3nt: TGTGCCAGCAGCGACGAAGCCTTAGCGGCCTACGGATACAATGAGCAGTTCTTC
CDR3aa: CASSDEALAAYGYNEQFF

d_gene: -
len: 13
v_gene: TRBV5-4
j_gene: TRBJ1-1
abundance: -
CDR3nt: TGTGTCTGGGTCTCGGGCGGGAGCACTGAAGCTTTCTTT
CDR3aa: CVWVSGGSTEAFF

d_gene: -
len: 12
v_gene: TRBV28
j_gene: TRBJ1-2
abundance: few
CDR3nt: TGTGCCAGCAGTTTAGGTAGCTATGGCTACACCTTC
CDR3aa: CASSLGSYGYTF

d_gene: -
len: 13
v_gene: TRBV2
j_gene: TRBJ2-7
abundance: -
CDR3nt: TGTGCCAGCAGTGATGACGGACCCTACGAGCAGTACTTC
CDR3aa: CASSDDGPYEQYF

d_gene: TRBD1
len: 15
v_gene: TRBV5-1
j_gene: TRBJ2-3
abundance: -
CDR3nt: TGCGCCAGCAGCCTTACAGGGACAGGGACAGATACGCAGTATTTT
CDR3aa: CASSLTGTGTDTQYF

d_gene: TRBD2
len: 14
v_gene: TRBV11-2
j_gene: TRBJ2-7
abundance: -
CDR3nt: TGTGCCAGCAGCGTCGGGACTACTTTCTACGAGCAGTACTTC
CDR3aa: CASSVGTTFYEQYF

d_gene: TRBD1
len: 16
v_gene: TRBV6-1
j_gene: TRBJ1-5
abundance: -
CDR3nt: TGTGCCAGCAGTGTTCAGGGGGGAAGGAGCAATCAGCCCCAGCATTTT
CDR3aa: CASSVQGGRSNQPQHF

d_gene: -
len: 15
v_gene: TRBV7-3
j_gene: TRBJ2-1
abundance: -
CDR3nt: TGTGCCAGCAGCCCCGACCTCAGCTCCTACAATGAGCAGTTCTTC
CDR3aa: CASSPDLSSYNEQFF

d_gene: -
len: 15
v_gene: TRBV7-9
j_gene: TRBJ2-1
abundance: -
CDR3nt: TGTGCCAGCAGCTTACGAGCCAGTAGACGTGATGAGCAGTTCTTC
CDR3aa: CASSLRASRRDEQFF

d_gene: TRBD1
len: 15
v_gene: TRBV27
j_gene: TRBJ2-7
abundance: -
CDR3nt: TGTGCCAGCAGTCGGATGGGACAGGGGGCTAACGAGCAGTACTTC
CDR3aa: CASSRMGQGANEQYF

d_gene: -
len: 14
v_gene: TRBV7-9
j_gene: TRBJ1-4
abundance: -
CDR3nt: TGTGCCAGCAGCTTAGTAGGGGAACGTGAAAAACTGTTTTTT
CDR3aa: CASSLVGEREKLFF

d_gene: -
len: 15
v_gene: TRBV9
j_gene: TRBJ1-1
abundance: -
CDR3nt: TGTGCCAGCAGCCCCGTCCGACCTGAGGACACTGAAGCTTTCTTT
CDR3aa: CASSPVRPEDTEAFF

d_gene: -
len: 15
v_gene: TRBV15
j_gene: TRBJ2-1
abundance: -
CDR3nt: TGTGCCACCAGCAGAGATCGAGAGGGGGAGAATGAGCAGTTCTTC
CDR3aa: CATSRDREGENEQFF

d_gene: -
len: 15
v_gene: TRBV9
j_gene: TRBJ2-7
abundance: -
CDR3nt: TGTGCCAGCAGCGAAGGGGCGCTGAGCTCCTACGAGCAGTACTTC
CDR3aa: CASSEGALSSYEQYF

d_gene: -
len: 13
v_gene: TRBV11-2
j_gene: TRBJ1-1
abundance: -
CDR3nt: TGTGCCAGCAGACGGCGGGGGGACACTGAAGCTTTCTTT
CDR3aa: CASRRRGDTEAFF

d_gene: -
len: 13
v_gene: TRBV27
j_gene: TRBJ2-5
abundance: -
CDR3nt: TGTGCCAGCAGTTCACGGGAAAAAGAGACCCAGTACTTC
CDR3aa: CASSSREKETQYF

d_gene: -
len: 14
v_gene: TRBV6-5
j_gene: TRBJ2-3
abundance: -
CDR3nt: TGTGCCAGCAGTGTGGGGGACTCCACAGATACGCAGTATTTT
CDR3aa: CASSVGDSTDTQYF

d_gene: -
len: 16
v_gene: TRBV6-1
j_gene: TRBJ2-7
abundance: once
CDR3nt: TGTGCCAGCAGTGAAGCGCTACAGTTTTGGCGCTACGAGCAGTACTTC
CDR3aa: CASSEALQFWRYEQYF

d_gene: -
len: 16
v_gene: TRBV5-1
j_gene: TRBJ2-6
abundance: -
CDR3nt: TGCGCCAGCAGCTTCACAGGCCACTCTGGGGCCAACGTCCTGACTTTC
CDR3aa: CASSFTGHSGANVLTF

d_gene: TRBD2
len: 16
v_gene: TRBV9
j_gene: TRBJ2-1
abundance: -
CDR3nt: TGTGCCAGCAGCGCCCCCCTAGCGGGACCCCCCTTTGAGCAGTTCTTC
CDR3aa: CASSAPLAGPPFEQFF

d_gene: -
len: 15
v_gene: TRBV2
j_gene: TRBJ1-3
abundance: once
CDR3nt: TGTGCCAGCGATTCAGGCCGGCTACCTGGAAACACCATATATTTT
CDR3aa: CASDSGRLPGNTIYF

d_gene: TRBD1
len: 13
v_gene: TRBV7-9
j_gene: TRBJ1-5
abundance: -
CDR3nt: TGTGCCAGCAGCCAACAGGGGAATCAGCCCCAGCATTTT
CDR3aa: CASSQQGNQPQHF

d_gene: -
len: 16
v_gene: TRBV4-1
j_gene: TRBJ1-3
abundance: -
CDR3nt: TGCGCCAGCAGCCAGTCCGAAGGTCGCTCTGGAAACACCATATATTTT
CDR3aa: CASSQSEGRSGNTIYF

d_gene: TRBD1
len: 15
v_gene: TRBV2
j_gene: TRBJ2-2
abundance: -
CDR3nt: TGTGCCAGCAATGACCGGGACAGAAACACCGGGGAGCTGTTTTTT
CDR3aa: CASNDRDRNTGELFF

d_gene: -
len: 16
v_gene: TRBV15
j_gene: TRBJ2-1
abundance: -
CDR3nt: TGTGCCACCAGCCTTCAACCTGATGGGTTAGACAATGAGCAGTTCTTC
CDR3aa: CATSLQPDGLDNEQFF

d_gene: TRBD2
len: 14
v_gene: TRBV6-5
j_gene: TRBJ2-7
abundance: -
CDR3nt: TGTGCCAGCAGGGCTCTCGGACTAGCGGGAGAGCAGTACTTC
CDR3aa: CASRALGLAGEQYF

d_gene: -
len: 14
v_gene: TRBV19
j_gene: TRBJ2-2
abundance: once
CDR3nt: TGTGCCAGTAGTATGCCAGAAGTAACCGGGGAGCTGTTTTTT
CDR3aa: CASSMPEVTGELFF

d_gene: -
len: 10
v_gene: TRBV25-1
j_gene: TRBJ2-1
abundance: once
CDR3nt: TGTGCCAGCAGTTCGGGACAGCAGTTCTTC
CDR3aa: CASSSGQQFF